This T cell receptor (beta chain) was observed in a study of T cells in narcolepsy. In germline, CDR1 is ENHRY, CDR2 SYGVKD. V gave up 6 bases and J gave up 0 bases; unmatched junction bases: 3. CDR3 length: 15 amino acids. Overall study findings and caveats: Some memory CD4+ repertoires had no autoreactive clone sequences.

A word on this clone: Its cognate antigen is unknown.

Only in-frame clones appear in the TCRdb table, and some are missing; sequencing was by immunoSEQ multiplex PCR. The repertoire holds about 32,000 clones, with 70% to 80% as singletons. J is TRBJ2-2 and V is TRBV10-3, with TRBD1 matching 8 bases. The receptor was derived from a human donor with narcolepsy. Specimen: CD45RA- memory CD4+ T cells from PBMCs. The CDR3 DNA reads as TGTGCCATCAGGGACAGGGTAACGAACACCGGGGAGCTGTTTTTT. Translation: CAIRDRVTNTGELFF.